Here is one T cell receptor beta chain with its context. Its antigen is currently unknown. The sample belongs to a study of cytomegalovirus exposure and HLA in healthy donors. Notes on the study in general: A classifier reportedly called cytomegalovirus status with high sensitivity and specificity.

Sequencing used immunoSEQ multiplex PCR; TCRdb keeps in-frame clones, though not all of them. The table has fewer than 200,000 clones, about 89% seen once; the top ten hold 2% to 3%. Germline values: CDR1 SGHDT, CDR2 YYEEEE. The CDR3 is 14 residues long. The trim removed 2 bases at V and 2 bases at J, leaving 2 bases unmatched. The chain couples TRBV5-6 to TRBJ2-7; TRBD1 matches at 9 bases. The sample taken for sequencing was PBMCs. This sequence was found in a young man in good health and CMV-seropositive. DNA for the CDR3: TGTGCCAGCAGCTTCCGGGACAGGGCCTACGAGCAGTACTTC. The encoded protein is CASSFRDRAYEQYF.